This TCR beta chain stems from a study of CD8+ T cells in alopecia areata. Study observations and caveats: Scalp sample sequencing also detects resident alphabeta T cells of normal skin. Especially in alopecia totalis/universalis, lesional scalp showed greater clonality than normal scalp did. With patients, TCR sharing proved less clear than in mice, a difference possibly related to HLA.

The CDR3 is 14 residues long. Deletions cut 2 bases from V and 7 bases from J, with 12 bases between. Germline V gene data show CDR1 as SNHLY and CDR2 as FYNNEI. T lymphocytes (CD4+ and CD8+) were sorted from PBMCs. Extracted from the samples, RNA was reverse transcribed into cDNA to serve as the sequencing template. Measured with immunoSEQ multiplex PCR; TCRdb has only the in-frame clones, and not every one. The sample yields 140,000 to 150,000 clones, more than 55% seen once. As regards this clone: Its matching antigen is unknown.

The rearrangement joins TRBV2 to TRBJ2-1, with D perhaps TRBD2 (5 bases). The origin of this receptor is a human donor in good health. The specimen sequenced was CD8+ T cells sorted from blood. This CDR3 is CASSEILVGNEQFF. The CDR3 bases are TGTGCCAGCAGTGAAATACTAGTGGGGAATGAGCAGTTCTTC.